This T cell receptor (beta chain) was retrieved from a study of T cells expressing NK-cell markers. The CDR3 spans 15 residues. Germline assignment: CDR1 MNHEY and CDR2 SVGAGI. TCRdb reworked the 5' RACE reads into one entry per CDR3 protein, no DNA. The sample spans some 150,000 distinct CDR3 sequences; the ten largest clones claim less than 40%. This chain uses TRBV6-5 with TRBJ2-5; the TCRdb D gene call, TRBD2, has no DNA to confirm it. Sequenced sample: blood T cells: a sorted CD56 or NKG2C T cell subset, CD4+ or CD8+ T cells, or bulk PBMC T cells (not recorded which). The receptor was isolated from a woman aged 45-65 years in good health. The CDR3 here is CASTWGSGNQETQYF.